These 27 T cell receptor beta chains were sequenced from one sample in a study of cytomegalovirus exposure and HLA in healthy donors. Researchers ran the PCR with 60 Vbeta and 13 Jbeta primers. Clones were sequenced by immunoSEQ multiplex PCR, and TCRdb holds only the in-frame ones, with some missing. This table holds 150,000 to 200,000 clones, around 86% found once. The specimen was PBMCs. The receptors shown here come from a man in his forties in good health and CMV-seropositive.

This clone was picked up one time. The rearrangement joins TRBV5-1 to TRBJ2-7; TRBD2 aligns across 10 bases. From germline, CDR1 is SGHRS and CDR2 YFSETQ. This CDR3 region has 17 residues. Germline trimming cut 0 bases from V and 2 bases from J; bases unmatched to any gene: 8. The CDR3 DNA is TGCGCCAGCAGCTTGGGGCTAGCGGGGGCCATTCCCTACGAGCAGTACTTC. Translating gives CASSLGLAGAIPYEQYF.

Of note for this clone: The sample holds other DNA sequences that translate to the same CDR3. For the CDR3, the DNA is TGTGCCAGCAGTTTAACAGGTAACTCCTACGAGCAGTACTTC. This sequence encodes CASSLTGNSYEQYF. This chain links TRBV6-5 with TRBJ2-7, with a weak D call TRBD1 (5 bases). Germline V CDR1 and CDR2: MNHEY, SVGAGI. The CDR3 totals 14 residues. Between the trimmed V and J ends, which lost 4 bases and 0 bases, there was a span of 10 bases.

J is TRBJ2-1 and V is TRBV4-3; TRBD2 might be the D (6 bases). The CDR3 has 15 amino acids. In germline, CDR1 is LGHNA, CDR2 YSLEER. V lost 2 bases to trimming and J lost 10 bases, with 18 bases between them. The CDR3 nucleotides read TGCGCCAGCAGCCAAACCGGGACTGATGAAAGCGAGCAGTTCTTC. Amino acids: CASSQTGTDESEQFF.

The rearrangement uses TRBV7-3 and TRBJ2-3; D not certain. V dropped 6 bases and J dropped 1 base, with 8 bases sitting between them. CDR3 length equals 13 residues. Germline V CDR1 and CDR2: SGHTA, FQGTGA. The CDR3 DNA reads TGTGCCAGCAGTGGGCAGGGCACAGATACGCAGTATTTT. This encodes CASSGQGTDTQYF.

This clone has a handful of counts. The chain links TRBV7-2 to TRBJ1-2; TRBD1 aligns across 7 bases. Germline lookup yields CDR1 SGHTA and CDR2 FQGNSA. This CDR3 has 15 residues. Losses at the gene ends were 0 bases for V and 6 bases for J; bases not matched to a gene: 7. CDR3 nucleotide sequence: TGTGCCAGCAGCTTAGCCTACAGGGGATCGGATGGCTACACCTTC. It codes for CASSLAYRGSDGYTF.

There are a few counts of this clone. V is TRBV7-2 and J is TRBJ2-3; 11 nucleotides agree with TRBD2. The ends lost 5 bases at V and 5 bases at J; junction bases unmatched: 6. Germline V gene data show CDR1 as SGHTA and CDR2 as FQGNSA. The CDR3 spans 15 residues. CDR3 nucleotides: TGTGCCAGCAGCCTCCGCGGGACTAGCGGAGATACGCAGTATTTT. It is translated as CASSLRGTSGDTQYF.

The count of this clone is one. V gene TRBV5-1 combines with J gene TRBJ2-5, with 9 bases identical to TRBD2. The germline CDR1 and CDR2 sequences are SGHRS and YFSETQ. The CDR3 spans 20 residues. The V and J ends lost 3 bases and 4 bases, in that order; junction bases with no gene match: 22. The chain's CDR3 is CASSSRGRSGGYSGGETQYF. In DNA form, the CDR3 reads TGCGCCAGCAGCTCGCGTGGTAGGAGCGGGGGGTACTCTGGGGGAGAGACCCAGTACTTC. Combining the CDR3 with reference TRBV5-1 and TRBJ2-5 gives the whole variable domain KAGVTQTPRYLIKTRGQQVTLSCSPISGHRSVSWYQQTPGQGLQFLFEYFSETQRNKGNFPGRFSGRQFSNSRSEMNVSTLELGDSALYLCASSSRGRSGGYSGGETQYFGPGTRLLVL.

This rearrangement joins TRBV27 to TRBJ1-5, with 8 bases that match TRBD1. Germline V lookup: CDR1 MNHEY, CDR2 SMNVEV (reference sequence). V lost 3 bases and J lost 6; bases outside the gene matches: 4. The CDR3 runs 14 residues. Written as DNA, the CDR3 is TGTGCCAGCAGTTTCGGACAGGGTGCTCAGCCCCAGCATTTT. Its translation: CASSFGQGAQPQHF.

This sequence joins TRBV7-9 and TRBJ1-2; D unclear. The CDR3 has 15 amino acids. V gave up 5 bases and J gave up 1 base, with 14 bases separating them. Germline-derived CDR1 and CDR2 are SEHNR and FQNEAQ (reference sequence). The CDR3 DNA reads as TGTGCCAGCAGCGGGAGAGAGAGTTTTAACTATGGCTACACCTTC. Translated: CASSGRESFNYGYTF.

The chain has TRBV6-1 and TRBJ2-7; D perhaps matches TRBD2 (6 bases). Looked up from germline, CDR1 is MNHNS and CDR2 is SASEGT. The CDR3 length is 14 residues. Deletions cut 6 bases from V and 3 bases from J, with 15 bases between. The CDR3 nucleotides are TGTGCCAGCAGGGGGGTAGGAGGGGACTACGAGCAGTACTTC. Its translation: CASRGVGGDYEQYF.

V is TRBV7-3 and J is TRBJ2-3; the match to TRBD2 covers 9 bases. This CDR3 contains 15 residues. Trimming cost V 6 bases and J 4 bases; bases outside gene matches: 8. Germline V CDR1 and CDR2: SGHTA, FQGTGA. The CDR3 DNA follows: TGTGCCAGCAGTACGGCGGGGGGGCGCCCAGATACGCAGTATTTT. The encoded protein is CASSTAGGRPDTQYF.

V is TRBV4-3 and J is TRBJ2-7, with 10 bases matching TRBD1. The V segment lost 1 base and the J segment 6 bases; nucleotides outside the gene matches: 6. The CDR3 sequence is 15 residues long. Per the germline V gene, CDR1 is LGHNA and CDR2 is YSLEER. CDR3 nucleotides: TGCGCCAGCAGCCAAGTGGGACAGGGGAGGGGCGAGCAGTACTTC. Its protein is CASSQVGQGRGEQYF.

This clone was counted once. This chain links TRBV6-5 with TRBJ2-1, with a tentative D call TRBD2 (5 bases). The CDR3 extends over 14 amino acids. Between the trimmed V and J ends, which lost 4 bases and 10 bases, there was a span of 17 bases. Germline loops: CDR1 MNHEY, CDR2 SVGAGI. For the CDR3, the DNA is TGTGCCAGCAGTTCAACCGGGAACCCACAGGAGCAGTTCTTC. Its translation is CASSSTGNPQEQFF.

V is TRBV9 and J is TRBJ1-2, with 8 positions matching TRBD1. Germline CDR1 reads SGDLS; CDR2 reads YYNGEE. V lost 3 bases to trimming and J lost 3 bases; unmatched junction nucleotides: 7. The CDR3 loop spans 15 amino acids. The CDR3 protein is CASSARTGQDYGYTF. CDR3 DNA sequence: TGTGCCAGCAGCGCCAGGACAGGGCAGGACTATGGCTACACCTTC.

The rearrangement joins TRBV7-6 to TRBJ1-2; 9 bases align to TRBD1. With V trimmed by 5 bases and J by 4 bases, 5 bases remained unmatched. The CDR3 length is 14 residues. Germline CDR1 SGHVS, CDR2 FNYEAQ. The CDR3 DNA sequence: TGTGCCAGCAGCAAGACAGGGGGGGCCTATGGCTACACCTTC. Amino acids: CASSKTGGAYGYTF.

The chain recombines TRBV9 with TRBJ2-7, with TRBD1 matching over 7 bases. CDR3 length equals 14 residues. From germline, CDR1 is SGDLS and CDR2 YYNGEE. After removal of 4 bases from V and 3 bases from J, the junction contained 7 bases not matched to a gene. The CDR3 coding sequence is TGTGCCAGCAGCTCGTACAGGGGCAACTACGAGCAGTACTTC. This gives the protein CASSSYRGNYEQYF.

This sequence joins TRBV19 and TRBJ2-7, with D perhaps matching TRBD2 (7 bases). The germline CDR1 and CDR2 sequences are LNHDA and SQIVND (reference sequence). V was trimmed by 6 bases and J by 1 base, leaving 16 bases between them. CDR3 length: 15 residues. The CDR3 bases are TGTGCCAGTAGGGAAGTGGGGGGGCGGTCCTACGAGCAGTACTTC. This gives the protein CASREVGGRSYEQYF.

CDR3: CASSWGTGAEKLFF. CDR3 bases: TGTGCCAGCAGCTGGGGGACAGGGGCTGAAAAACTGTTTTTT. This chain uses TRBV27 with TRBJ1-4, with 10 bases lining up with TRBD1. Per the germline V gene, CDR1 is MNHEY and CDR2 is SMNVEV (reference sequence). The junction had 5 bases not matched to a gene; V was cut back by 6 bases and J by 7 bases. The CDR3 is 14 amino acids. Complete variable domain (other parts from reference TRBV27 and TRBJ1-4): EAQVTQNPRYLITVTGKKLTVTCSQNMNHEYMSWYRQDPGLGLRQIYYSMNVEVTDKGDVPEGYKVSRKEKRNFPLILESPSPNQTSLYFCASSWGTGAEKLFFGSGTQLSVL.

This rearrangement joins TRBV5-4 to TRBJ1-3, with no clear D. Trimming removed 0 bases from V and 4 bases from J, with 14 bases in between. Germline V gene sequence: CDR1 SGHNT, CDR2 YYREEE (reference sequence). The CDR3 is made up of 16 amino acids. CDR3 bases: TGTGCCAGCAGCTTGGGAGGCCTAAATCCGGGAAACACCATATATTTT. Encoded protein: CASSLGGLNPGNTIYF. The full variable domain, with the rest looked up from reference TRBV5-4 and TRBJ1-3, is ETGVTQSPTHLIKTRGQQVTLRCSSQSGHNTVSWYQQALGQGPQFIFQYYREEENGRGNFPPRFSGLQFPNYSSELNVNALELDDSALYLCASSLGGLNPGNTIYFGEGSWLTVV.

CDR3 amino acids: CSARVGGRNTEAFF. CDR3 in DNA: TGCAGCGCTAGGGTGGGGGGGCGGAACACTGAAGCTTTCTTT. The rearrangement links TRBV29-1 to TRBJ1-1; D is possibly TRBD1 (6 bases). V lost 7 bases to trimming and J lost 1 base, with 16 bases between them. The CDR3 is 14 residues long. The germline V gene encodes CDR1 SQVTM and CDR2 ANQGSEA.

V gene TRBV6-5 combines with J gene TRBJ2-5; the D gene is possibly TRBD1 (6 bases). The tail of the sequence fits TRBJ2-7 better, so the J call may be wrong. Germline CDR1 and CDR2: MNHEY and SVGAGI. The CDR3 covers 14 residues. The CDR3 DNA follows: TGTGCCAGCAGTTACAGCGCAGGGGACTACGAGCAGTACTTC. Amino acids: CASSYSAGDYEQYF.

V and J are TRBV28 and TRBJ2-1, with D tentatively TRBD2 (7 bases). Germline lookup yields CDR1 MDHEN and CDR2 SYDVKM. CDR3 size: 15 residues. The germline V and J ends were trimmed by 7 bases and 8 bases, with 21 bases remaining between them. CDR3 DNA sequence: TGTGCCAGCACCGACCTTGCTCGGGGGGCCCATGAGCAGTTCTTC. It specifies CASTDLARGAHEQFF.

V usage is TRBV7-9 and J usage is TRBJ2-1; TRBD2 aligns across 12 bases. The CDR3 is 16 amino acids. Trimming cost V 4 bases and J 9 bases; bases outside gene matches: 10. From germline, CDR1 is SEHNR and CDR2 FQNEAQ (reference sequence). The CDR3 DNA is TGTGCCAGCAGCTACCCTAGCGGGGGGGCCGTTACTGAGCAGTTCTTC. Its protein product is CASSYPSGGAVTEQFF.

This sequence joins TRBV7-6 and TRBJ2-1; 14 bases are a match to TRBD2. The CDR3 is made up of 15 amino acids. The J segment lost 5 bases and the V segment lost 5 bases, leaving 2 bases of the junction unmatched. The germline V gene encodes CDR1 SGHVS and CDR2 FNYEAQ. In DNA, the CDR3 is TGTGCCAGCAGCCGGACTAGCGGGGGGCACAATGAGCAGTTCTTC. Translating gives CASSRTSGGHNEQFF.

Here the CDR3 DNA reads TGTGCCAGTAGTATACTCCTCGGGGAAGAGGTCGGCTACACCTTC. The encoded protein is CASSILLGEEVGYTF. The chain uses TRBV19 and TRBJ1-2; D not resolved. Between the trimmed V and J ends, which lost 2 bases and 8 bases, there was a span of 18 bases. This CDR3 has 15 amino acids. Per germline, CDR1 LNHDA and CDR2 SQIVND (reference sequence).

This sequence joins TRBV9 and TRBJ2-3; the D gene is possibly TRBD2 (5 bases). Germline lookup yields CDR1 SGDLS and CDR2 YYNGEE. Between the trimmed V and J ends, which lost 0 bases and 2 bases, there was a span of 7 bases. The CDR3 sequence is 14 residues long. CDR3 DNA sequence: TGTGCCAGCAGCGTAGAGACTAACACAGATACGCAGTATTTT. Its protein is CASSVETNTDTQYF.

This clone was counted only a few times. The genes are TRBV15 and TRBJ2-5, with D tentatively TRBD2 (5 bases). The V and J ends lost 1 base and 1 base respectively, with 7 bases between them. The CDR3 runs 14 residues. Germline CDR1 LNHNV, CDR2 YYDKDF (reference sequence). CDR3 DNA sequence: TGTGCCACCAGCAGAGGACTATTCCAAGAGACCCAGTACTTC. This translates into CATSRGLFQETQYF.